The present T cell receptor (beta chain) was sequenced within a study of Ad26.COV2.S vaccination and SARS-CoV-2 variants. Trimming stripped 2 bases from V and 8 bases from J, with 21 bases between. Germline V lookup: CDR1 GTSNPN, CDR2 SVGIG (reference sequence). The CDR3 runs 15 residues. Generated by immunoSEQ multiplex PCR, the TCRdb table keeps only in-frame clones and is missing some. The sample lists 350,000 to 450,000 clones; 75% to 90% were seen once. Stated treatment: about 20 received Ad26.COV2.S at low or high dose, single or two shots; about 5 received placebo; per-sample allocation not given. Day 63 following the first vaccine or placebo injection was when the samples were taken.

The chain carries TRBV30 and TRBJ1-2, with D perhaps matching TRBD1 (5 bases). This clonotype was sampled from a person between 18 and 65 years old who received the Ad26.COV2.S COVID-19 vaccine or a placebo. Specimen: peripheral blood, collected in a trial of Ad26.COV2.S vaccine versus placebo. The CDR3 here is CAWSPLRGVSGGYTF. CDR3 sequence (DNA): TGTGCCTGGAGTCCCCTGAGAGGGGTTTCGGGCGGCTACACCTTC.